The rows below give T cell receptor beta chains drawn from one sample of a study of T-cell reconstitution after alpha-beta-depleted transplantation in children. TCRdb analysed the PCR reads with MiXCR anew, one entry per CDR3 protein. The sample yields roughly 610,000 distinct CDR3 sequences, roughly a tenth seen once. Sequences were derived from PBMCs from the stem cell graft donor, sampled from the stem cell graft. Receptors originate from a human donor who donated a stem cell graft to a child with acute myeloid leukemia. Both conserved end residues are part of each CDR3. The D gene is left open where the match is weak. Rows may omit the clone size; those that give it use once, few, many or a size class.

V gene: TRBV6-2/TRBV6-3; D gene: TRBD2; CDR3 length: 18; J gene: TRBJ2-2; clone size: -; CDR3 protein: CASSYRANGGRYTGELFF; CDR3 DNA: TGTGCCAGCAGTTACAGGGCCAATGGCGGGAGATACACCGGGGAGCTGTTTTTT
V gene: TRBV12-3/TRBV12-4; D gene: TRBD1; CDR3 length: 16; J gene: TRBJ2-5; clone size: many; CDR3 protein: CARYFFRDRGQETQYF; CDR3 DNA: TGTGCCCGCTACTTCTTTCGGGACAGGGGTCAAGAGACCCAGTACTTC
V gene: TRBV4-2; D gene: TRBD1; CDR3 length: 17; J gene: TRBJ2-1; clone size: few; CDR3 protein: CASSQDPETGVGNEQFF; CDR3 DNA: TGTGCCAGCAGCCAAGATCCTGAGACAGGGGTCGGGAATGAGCAGTTCTTC
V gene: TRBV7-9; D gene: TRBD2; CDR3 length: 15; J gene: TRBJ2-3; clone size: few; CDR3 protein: CASSHKAGAADTQYF; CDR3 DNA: TGTGCCAGCAGCCATAAAGCGGGAGCGGCAGATACGCAGTATTTT
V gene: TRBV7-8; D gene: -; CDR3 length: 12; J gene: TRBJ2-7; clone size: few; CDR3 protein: CASSLIGFEQYF; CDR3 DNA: TGTGCCAGCAGCTTAATCGGGTTTGAGCAGTACTTC
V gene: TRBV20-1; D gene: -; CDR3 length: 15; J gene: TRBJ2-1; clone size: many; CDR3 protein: CSARDEVVGYNEQFF; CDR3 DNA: TGCAGTGCTAGAGATGAGGTAGTCGGCTACAATGAGCAGTTCTTC
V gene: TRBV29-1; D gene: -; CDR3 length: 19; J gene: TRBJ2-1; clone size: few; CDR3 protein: CSVDPLGSGATLGYNEQFF; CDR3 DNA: TGCAGCGTTGACCCCCTCGGATCGGGCGCAACCCTGGGGTACAATGAGCAGTTCTTC
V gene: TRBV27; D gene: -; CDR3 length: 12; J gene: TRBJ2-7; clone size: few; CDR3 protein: CASRSPLYEQYF; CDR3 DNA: TGTGCCAGCAGGTCCCCCCTGTACGAGCAGTACTTC
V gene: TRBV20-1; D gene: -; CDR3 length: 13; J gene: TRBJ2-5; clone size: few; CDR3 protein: CSANPGLQETQYF; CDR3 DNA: TGCAGTGCTAACCCGGGACTGCAAGAGACCCAGTACTTC
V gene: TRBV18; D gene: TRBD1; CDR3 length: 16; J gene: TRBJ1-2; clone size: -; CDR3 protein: CASSPPATGAHYGYTF; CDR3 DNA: TGTGCCAGCTCACCGCCGGCTACAGGGGCCCACTATGGCTACACCTTC
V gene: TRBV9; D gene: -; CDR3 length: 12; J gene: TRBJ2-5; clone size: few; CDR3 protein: CASSVVEKTQYF; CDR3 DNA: TGTGCCAGCAGCGTAGTCGAAAAGACCCAGTACTTC
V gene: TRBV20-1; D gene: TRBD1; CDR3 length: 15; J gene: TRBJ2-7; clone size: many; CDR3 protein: CSAPREQGSPYEQYF; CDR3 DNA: TGCAGTGCTCCTAGGGAACAGGGGTCTCCCTACGAGCAGTACTTC
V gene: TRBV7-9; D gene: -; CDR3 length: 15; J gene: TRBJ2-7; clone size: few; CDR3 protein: CASSFPGKLGYEQYF; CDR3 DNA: TGTGCCAGCAGCTTCCCGGGGAAACTAGGCTACGAGCAGTACTTC
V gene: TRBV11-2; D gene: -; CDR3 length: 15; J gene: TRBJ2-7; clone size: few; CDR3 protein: CASSLRSFTGGEQYF; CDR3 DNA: TGTGCCAGCAGCTTAAGGTCGTTCACCGGAGGAGAGCAGTACTTC
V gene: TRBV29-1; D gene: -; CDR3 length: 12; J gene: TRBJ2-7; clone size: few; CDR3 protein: CSARTQSYEQYF; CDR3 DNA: TGCAGCGCTAGGACACAATCCTACGAGCAGTACTTC
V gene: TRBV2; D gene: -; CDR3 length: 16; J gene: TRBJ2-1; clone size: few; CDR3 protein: CASSRVTMQSYNEQFF; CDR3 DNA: TGTGCCAGCAGTCGGGTCACCATGCAGAGTTACAATGAGCAGTTCTTC
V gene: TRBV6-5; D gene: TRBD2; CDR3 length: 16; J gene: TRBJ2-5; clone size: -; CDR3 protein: CASSYYFSGSGETQYF; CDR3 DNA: TGTGCCAGCAGTTATTACTTTAGCGGGAGTGGAGAGACCCAGTACTTC
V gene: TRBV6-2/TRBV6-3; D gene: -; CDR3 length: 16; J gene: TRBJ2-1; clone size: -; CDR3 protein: CASSYNSGQVGAEQFF; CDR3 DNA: TGTGCCAGCAGTTACAACAGCGGACAAGTGGGCGCTGAGCAGTTCTTC
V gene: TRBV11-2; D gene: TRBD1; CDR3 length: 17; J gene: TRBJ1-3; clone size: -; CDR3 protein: CASSLEQGAGSGNTIYF; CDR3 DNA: TGTGCCAGCAGCCTAGAACAGGGGGCAGGATCTGGAAACACCATATATTTT
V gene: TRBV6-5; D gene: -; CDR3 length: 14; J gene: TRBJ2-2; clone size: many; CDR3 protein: CASLGVRGTGELFF; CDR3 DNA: TGTGCCAGCCTTGGGGTTCGCGGCACCGGGGAGCTGTTTTTT
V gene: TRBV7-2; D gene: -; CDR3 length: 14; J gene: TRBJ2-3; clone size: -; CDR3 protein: CAGSLDRAGVTQYF; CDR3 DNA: TGTGCCGGCAGCTTGGACAGGGCGGGAGTTACGCAGTATTTT
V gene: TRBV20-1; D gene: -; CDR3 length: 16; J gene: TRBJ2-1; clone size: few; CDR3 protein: CSASRASARSYNEQFF; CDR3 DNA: TGCAGTGCTAGTAGGGCTAGCGCCCGCTCCTACAATGAGCAGTTCTTC
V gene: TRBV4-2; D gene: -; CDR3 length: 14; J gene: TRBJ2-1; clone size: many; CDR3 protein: CASSQETSPNEQFF; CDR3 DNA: TGTGCCAGCAGCCAAGAAACTAGTCCCAATGAGCAGTTCTTC
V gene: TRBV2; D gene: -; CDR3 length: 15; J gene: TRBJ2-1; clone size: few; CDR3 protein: CASRPAVFSYNEQFF; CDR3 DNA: TGTGCCAGCAGGCCAGCGGTCTTCTCCTACAATGAGCAGTTCTTC
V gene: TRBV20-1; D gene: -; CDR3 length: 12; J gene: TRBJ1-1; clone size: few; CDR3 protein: CSARGMYTEAFF; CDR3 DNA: TGCAGTGCTAGGGGTATGTACACTGAAGCTTTCTTT
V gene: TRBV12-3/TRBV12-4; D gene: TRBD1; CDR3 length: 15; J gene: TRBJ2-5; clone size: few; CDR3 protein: CASSLWDRVIETQYF; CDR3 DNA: TGTGCCAGCAGTTTGTGGGACAGGGTAATCGAGACCCAGTACTTC
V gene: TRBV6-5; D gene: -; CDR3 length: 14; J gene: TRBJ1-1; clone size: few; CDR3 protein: CAISYGTVNTEAFF; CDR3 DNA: TGTGCCATCAGTTACGGTACGGTGAACACTGAAGCTTTCTTT
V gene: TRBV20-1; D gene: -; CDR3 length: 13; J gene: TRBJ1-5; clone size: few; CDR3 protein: CSARRGGGQPQHF; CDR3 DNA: TGCAGTGCTAGAAGGGGGGGAGGGCAGCCCCAGCATTTT
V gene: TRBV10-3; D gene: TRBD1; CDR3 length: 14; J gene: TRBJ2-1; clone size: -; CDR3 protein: CAIATGVGINEQFF; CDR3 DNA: TGTGCCATCGCCACAGGGGTTGGGATCAATGAGCAGTTCTTC
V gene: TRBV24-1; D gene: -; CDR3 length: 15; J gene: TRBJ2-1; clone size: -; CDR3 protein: CATSDRVGAYNEQFF; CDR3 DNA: TGTGCCACCAGTGACAGGGTAGGGGCCTACAATGAGCAGTTCTTC
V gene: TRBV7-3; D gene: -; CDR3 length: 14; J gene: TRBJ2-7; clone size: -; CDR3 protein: CASSLTAKSYEQYF; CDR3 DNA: TGTGCCAGCAGCTTAACGGCTAAATCCTACGAGCAGTACTTC
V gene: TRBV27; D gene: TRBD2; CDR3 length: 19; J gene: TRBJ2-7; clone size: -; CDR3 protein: CASSPSPFKLAGYTYEQYF; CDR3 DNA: TGTGCCAGCAGTCCCTCCCCCTTTAAACTAGCGGGGTATACCTACGAGCAGTACTTC
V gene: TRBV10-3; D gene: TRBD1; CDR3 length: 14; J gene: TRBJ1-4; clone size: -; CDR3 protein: CAISGQGKGEKLFF; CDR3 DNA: TGTGCCATCAGTGGACAGGGGAAGGGTGAAAAACTGTTTTTT
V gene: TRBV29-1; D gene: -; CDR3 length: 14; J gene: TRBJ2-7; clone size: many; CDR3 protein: CSVDDPASSYEQYF; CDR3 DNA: TGCAGCGTTGACGATCCAGCCTCCTCCTACGAGCAGTACTTC
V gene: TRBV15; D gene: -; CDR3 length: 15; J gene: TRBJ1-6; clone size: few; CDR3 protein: CATSYIGTYNSPLHF; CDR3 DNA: TGTGCCACCAGTTACATCGGGACTTATAATTCACCCCTCCACTTT
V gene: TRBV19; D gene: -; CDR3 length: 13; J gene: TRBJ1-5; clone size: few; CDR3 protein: CAIGAGGDQPQHF; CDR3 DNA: TGTGCCATTGGGGCAGGAGGTGATCAGCCCCAGCATTTT
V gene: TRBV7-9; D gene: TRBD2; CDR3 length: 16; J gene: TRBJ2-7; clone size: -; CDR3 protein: CASSSATSGSSYEQYF; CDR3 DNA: TGTGCCAGCAGCTCCGCGACTAGCGGGAGCTCCTACGAGCAGTACTTC
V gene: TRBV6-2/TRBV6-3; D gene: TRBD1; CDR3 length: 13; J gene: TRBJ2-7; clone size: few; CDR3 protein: CAITGTGPDEQYF; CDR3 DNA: TGTGCCATTACCGGGACAGGTCCTGACGAGCAGTACTTC
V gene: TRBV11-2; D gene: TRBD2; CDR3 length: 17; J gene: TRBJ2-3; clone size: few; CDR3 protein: CASSLETSGAPTDTQYF; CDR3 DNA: TGTGCCAGCAGCTTAGAGACTAGCGGGGCCCCCACAGATACGCAGTATTTT
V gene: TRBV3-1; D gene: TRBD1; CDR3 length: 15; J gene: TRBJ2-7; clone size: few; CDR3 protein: CASSQRRTGGYEQYF; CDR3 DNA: TGTGCCAGCAGCCAACGAAGGACAGGGGGCTACGAGCAGTACTTC